The TCR beta chain described here comes from a study of blood T cell repertoires in COVID-19. For the study at large: Researchers got acute and convalescent COVID-19 samples from the United States, Italy and Spain.

The participants were between about 18 and 90 years old and came from about two dozen US areas. Assignments of participants to cohorts depended upon their own reported clinical history. Donors in Cohort 3 counted as recovered after two negative PCRs, clearance, or symptom resolution. TCRdb's copy holds only in-frame clones and misses some; the assay was immunoSEQ multiplex PCR. This table holds about 170,000 clones, 75% to 90% found once. Looked up from germline, CDR1 is MNHEY and CDR2 is SMNVEV (reference sequence). V shed 4 bases and J 3 bases; nucleotides not matched to a gene: 8. This CDR3 is 17 amino acids long.

The sample was PBMCs or T cells enriched from blood (not recorded which). This clonotype was sampled from a woman aged 18 to 35 who had recovered from COVID-19. The rearrangement joins TRBV27 to TRBJ2-1, with 11 bases lining up with TRBD2. CDR3: CASSSRLAGTVYNEQFF. As DNA, the CDR3 is TGTGCCAGCAGTTCGAGACTAGCGGGAACGGTCTACAATGAGCAGTTCTTC.